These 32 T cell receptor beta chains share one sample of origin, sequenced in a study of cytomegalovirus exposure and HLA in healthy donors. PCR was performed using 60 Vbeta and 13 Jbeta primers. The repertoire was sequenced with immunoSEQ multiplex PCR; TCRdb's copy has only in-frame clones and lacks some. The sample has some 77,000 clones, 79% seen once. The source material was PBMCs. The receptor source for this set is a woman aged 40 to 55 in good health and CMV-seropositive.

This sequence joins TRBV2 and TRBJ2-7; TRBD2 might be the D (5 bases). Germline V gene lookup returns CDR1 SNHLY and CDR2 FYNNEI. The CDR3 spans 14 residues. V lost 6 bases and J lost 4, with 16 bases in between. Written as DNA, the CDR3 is TGTGCCAGCAGACTCCAGCCGGGAATATACGAGCAGTACTTC. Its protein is CASRLQPGIYEQYF.

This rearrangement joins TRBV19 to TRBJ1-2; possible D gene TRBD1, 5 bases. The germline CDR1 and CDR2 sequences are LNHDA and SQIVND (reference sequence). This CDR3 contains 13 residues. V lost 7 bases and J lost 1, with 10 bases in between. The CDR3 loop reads CASTGGFNYGYTF. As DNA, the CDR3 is TGTGCCAGTACGGGGGGATTTAACTATGGCTACACCTTC.

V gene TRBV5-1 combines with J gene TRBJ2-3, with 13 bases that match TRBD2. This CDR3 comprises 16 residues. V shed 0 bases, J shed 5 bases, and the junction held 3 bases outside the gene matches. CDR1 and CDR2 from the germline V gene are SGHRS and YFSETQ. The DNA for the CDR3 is TGCGCCAGCAGCTTGGAGGGACTAGCGGGACGAGATACGCAGTATTTT. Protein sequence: CASSLEGLAGRDTQYF.

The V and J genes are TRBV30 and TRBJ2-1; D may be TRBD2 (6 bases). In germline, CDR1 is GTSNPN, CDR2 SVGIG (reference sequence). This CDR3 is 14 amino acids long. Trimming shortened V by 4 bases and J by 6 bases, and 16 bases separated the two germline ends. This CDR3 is CAWTRSLGGNEQFF. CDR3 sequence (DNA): TGTGCCTGGACCCGGTCCCTCGGGGGCAATGAGCAGTTCTTC.

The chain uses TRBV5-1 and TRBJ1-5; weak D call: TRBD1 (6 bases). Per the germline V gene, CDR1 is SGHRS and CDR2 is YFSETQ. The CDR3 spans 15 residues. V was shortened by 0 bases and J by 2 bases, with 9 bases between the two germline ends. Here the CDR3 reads CASSLVSGGNQPQHF. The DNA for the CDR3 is TGCGCCAGCAGCTTGGTGTCAGGGGGCAATCAGCCCCAGCATTTT.

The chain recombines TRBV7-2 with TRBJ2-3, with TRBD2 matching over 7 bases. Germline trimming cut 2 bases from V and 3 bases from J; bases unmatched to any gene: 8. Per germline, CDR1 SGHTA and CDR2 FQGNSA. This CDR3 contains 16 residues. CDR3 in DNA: TGTGCCAGCAGCTTATCCCGGGCTAGCGGTACAGATACGCAGTATTTT. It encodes CASSLSRASGTDTQYF.

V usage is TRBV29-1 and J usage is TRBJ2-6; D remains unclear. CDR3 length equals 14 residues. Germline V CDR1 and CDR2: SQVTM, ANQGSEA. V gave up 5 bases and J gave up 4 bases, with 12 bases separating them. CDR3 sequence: CSVTQLSGANVLTF. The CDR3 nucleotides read TGCAGCGTTACCCAACTTTCCGGGGCCAACGTCCTGACTTTC.

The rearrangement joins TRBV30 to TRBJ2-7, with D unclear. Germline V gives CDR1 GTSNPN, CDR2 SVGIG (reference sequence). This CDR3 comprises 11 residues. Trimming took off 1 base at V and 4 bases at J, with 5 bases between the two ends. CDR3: CAWSGAYEQYF. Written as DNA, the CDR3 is TGTGCCTGGAGTGGGGCTTACGAGCAGTACTTC.

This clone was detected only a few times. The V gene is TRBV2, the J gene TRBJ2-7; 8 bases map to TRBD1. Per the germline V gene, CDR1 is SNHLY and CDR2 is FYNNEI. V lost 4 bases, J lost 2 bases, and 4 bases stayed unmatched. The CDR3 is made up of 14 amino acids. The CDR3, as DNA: TGTGCCAGCAGTGTGACAGGGGCAACCTACGAGCAGTACTTC. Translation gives CASSVTGATYEQYF.

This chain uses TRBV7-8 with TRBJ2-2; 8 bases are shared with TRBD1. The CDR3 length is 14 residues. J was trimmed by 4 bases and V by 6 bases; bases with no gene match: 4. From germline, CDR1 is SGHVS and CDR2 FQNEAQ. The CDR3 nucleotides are TGTGCCAGCAGTGGGACAGGTGCCACCGGGGAGCTGTTTTTT. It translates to CASSGTGATGELFF.

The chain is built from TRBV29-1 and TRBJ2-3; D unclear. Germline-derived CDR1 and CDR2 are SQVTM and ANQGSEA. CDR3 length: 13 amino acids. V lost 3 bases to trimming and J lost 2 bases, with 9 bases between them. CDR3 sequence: CSVDRGLTDTQYF. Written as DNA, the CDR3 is TGCAGCGTTGATCGCGGCCTCACAGATACGCAGTATTTT.

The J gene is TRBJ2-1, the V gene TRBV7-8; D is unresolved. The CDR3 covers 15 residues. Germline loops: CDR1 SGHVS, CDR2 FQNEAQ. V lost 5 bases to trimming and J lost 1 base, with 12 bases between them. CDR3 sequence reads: CASSPVGTSYNEQFF. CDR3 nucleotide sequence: TGTGCCAGCAGCCCTGTGGGCACTTCCTACAATGAGCAGTTCTTC.

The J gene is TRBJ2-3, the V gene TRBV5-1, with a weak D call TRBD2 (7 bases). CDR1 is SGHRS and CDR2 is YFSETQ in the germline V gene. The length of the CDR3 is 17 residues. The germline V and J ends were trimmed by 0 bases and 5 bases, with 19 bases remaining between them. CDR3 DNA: TGCGCCAGCAGCTTGGCCGCGTTGGGGCGGGGGCTAGATACGCAGTATTTT. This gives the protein CASSLAALGRGLDTQYF. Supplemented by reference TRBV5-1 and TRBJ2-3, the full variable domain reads KAGVTQTPRYLIKTRGQQVTLSCSPISGHRSVSWYQQTPGQGLQFLFEYFSETQRNKGNFPGRFSGRQFSNSRSEMNVSTLELGDSALYLCASSLAALGRGLDTQYFGPGTRLTVL.

The CDR3 bases are TGTGCCATCAGTGACCCCCGGCATAGGGGAATAGAGGGCAATCAGCCCCAGCATTTT. This gives the protein CAISDPRHRGIEGNQPQHF. This chain links TRBV10-3 with TRBJ1-5, with D tentatively TRBD1 (5 bases). The ends were cut back, 3 bases at V and 2 bases at J, with 23 bases in the middle. CDR3 length: 19 residues. Germline CDR1 and CDR2: ENHRY and SYGVKD.

The CDR3 DNA follows: TGTGCCAGCAGTGGGCGTAGCGACATTCAGTACTTC. Its translation: CASSGRSDIQYF. The V gene is TRBV2, the J gene TRBJ2-4; weak D call: TRBD2 (5 bases). This CDR3 comprises 12 residues. Germline V gives CDR1 SNHLY, CDR2 FYNNEI. V lost 4 bases and J 8 bases, leaving 9 bases between the germline ends. The variable domain in full, completed from reference TRBV2 and TRBJ2-4, reads EPEVTQTPSHQVTQMGQEVILRCVPISNHLYFYWYRQILGQKVEFLVSFYNNEISEKSEIFDDQFSVERPDGSNFTLKIRSTKLEDSAMYFCASSGRSDIQYFGAGTRLSVL.

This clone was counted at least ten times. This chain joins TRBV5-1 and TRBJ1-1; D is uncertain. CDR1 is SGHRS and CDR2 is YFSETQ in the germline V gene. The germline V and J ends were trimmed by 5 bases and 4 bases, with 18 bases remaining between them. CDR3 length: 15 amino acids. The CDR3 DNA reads TGCGCCAGCAGTTCTAGTAACCAAGGCCCCACTGAAGCTTTCTTT. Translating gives CASSSSNQGPTEAFF.

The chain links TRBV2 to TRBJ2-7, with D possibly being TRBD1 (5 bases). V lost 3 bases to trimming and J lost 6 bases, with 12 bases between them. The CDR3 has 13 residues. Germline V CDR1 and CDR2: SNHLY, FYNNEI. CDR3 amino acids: CASSDSGFSEQYF. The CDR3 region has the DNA TGTGCCAGCAGTGACTCAGGGTTCTCCGAGCAGTACTTC.

This CDR3 is CASSLPGLAGVDTQYF. In DNA, the CDR3 is TGCGCCAGCAGCTTACCGGGACTAGCGGGAGTAGATACGCAGTATTTT. The chain has TRBV5-1 and TRBJ2-3; 14 bases align to TRBD2. Germline CDR1 is SGHRS and CDR2 is YFSETQ. CDR3 length equals 16 residues. With V trimmed by 2 bases and J by 5 bases, 4 bases remained unmatched. The entire variable domain, with the rest obtained from reference TRBV5-1 and TRBJ2-3, is as follows: KAGVTQTPRYLIKTRGQQVTLSCSPISGHRSVSWYQQTPGQGLQFLFEYFSETQRNKGNFPGRFSGRQFSNSRSEMNVSTLELGDSALYLCASSLPGLAGVDTQYFGPGTRLTVL.

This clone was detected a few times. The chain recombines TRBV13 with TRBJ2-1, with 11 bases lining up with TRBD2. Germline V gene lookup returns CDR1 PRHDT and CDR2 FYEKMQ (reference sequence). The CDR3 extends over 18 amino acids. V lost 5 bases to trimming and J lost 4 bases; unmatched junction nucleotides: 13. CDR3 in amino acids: CASSPRWDLAGGYNEQFF. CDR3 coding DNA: TGTGCCAGCAGCCCTCGCTGGGACCTAGCGGGGGGTTACAATGAGCAGTTCTTC.

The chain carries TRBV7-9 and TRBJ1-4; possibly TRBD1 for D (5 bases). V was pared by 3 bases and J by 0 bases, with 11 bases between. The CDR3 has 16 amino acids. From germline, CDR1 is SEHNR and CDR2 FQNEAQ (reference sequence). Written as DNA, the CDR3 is TGTGCCAGCAGCTTGCGGGACGGTGCAACTAATGAAAAACTGTTTTTT. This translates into CASSLRDGATNEKLFF.

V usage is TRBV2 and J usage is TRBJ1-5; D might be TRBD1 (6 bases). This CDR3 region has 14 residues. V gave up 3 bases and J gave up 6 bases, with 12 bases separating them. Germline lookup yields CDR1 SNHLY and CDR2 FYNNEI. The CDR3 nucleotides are TGTGCCAGCAGTGATGCGGGGGCTGGTCAGCCCCAGCATTTT. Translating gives CASSDAGAGQPQHF.

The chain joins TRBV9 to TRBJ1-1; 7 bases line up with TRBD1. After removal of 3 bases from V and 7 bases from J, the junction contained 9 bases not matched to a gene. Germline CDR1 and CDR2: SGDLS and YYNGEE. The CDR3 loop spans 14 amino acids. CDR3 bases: TGTGCCAGCAGCGGGGGACAGTTAAGGGGTGAAGCTTTCTTT. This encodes CASSGGQLRGEAFF.

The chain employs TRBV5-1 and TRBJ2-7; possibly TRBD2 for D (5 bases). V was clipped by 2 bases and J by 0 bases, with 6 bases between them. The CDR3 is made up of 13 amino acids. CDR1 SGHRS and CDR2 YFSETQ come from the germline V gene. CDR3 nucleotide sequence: TGCGCCAGCAGCTTTGACTACTCCTACGAGCAGTACTTC. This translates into CASSFDYSYEQYF.

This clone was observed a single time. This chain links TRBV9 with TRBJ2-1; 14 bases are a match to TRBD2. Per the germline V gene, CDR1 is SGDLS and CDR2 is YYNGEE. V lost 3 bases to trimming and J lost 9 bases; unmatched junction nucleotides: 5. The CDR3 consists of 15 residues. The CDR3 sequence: CASSETSGRAVEQFF. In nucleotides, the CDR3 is TGTGCCAGCAGCGAGACTAGCGGGAGGGCCGTTGAGCAGTTCTTC.

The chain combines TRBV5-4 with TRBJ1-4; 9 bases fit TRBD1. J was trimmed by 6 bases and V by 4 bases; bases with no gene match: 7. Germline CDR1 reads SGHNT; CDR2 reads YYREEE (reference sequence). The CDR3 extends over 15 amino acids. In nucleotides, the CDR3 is TGTGCCAGCAGCCTAAGGACAGGGGTTGATGAAAAACTGTTTTTT. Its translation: CASSLRTGVDEKLFF. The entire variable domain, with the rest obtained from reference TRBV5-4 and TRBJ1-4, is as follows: ETGVTQSPTHLIKTRGQQVTLRCSSQSGHNTVSWYQQALGQGPQFIFQYYREEENGRGNFPPRFSGLQFPNYSSELNVNALELDDSALYLCASSLRTGVDEKLFFGSGTQLSVL.

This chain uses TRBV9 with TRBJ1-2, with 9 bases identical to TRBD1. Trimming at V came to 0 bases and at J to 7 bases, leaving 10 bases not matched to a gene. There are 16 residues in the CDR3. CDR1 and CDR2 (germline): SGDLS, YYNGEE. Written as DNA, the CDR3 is TGTGCCAGCAGCGTAGGTATGGAGGACAGGGGTGGTGGCTACACCTTC. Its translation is CASSVGMEDRGGGYTF.

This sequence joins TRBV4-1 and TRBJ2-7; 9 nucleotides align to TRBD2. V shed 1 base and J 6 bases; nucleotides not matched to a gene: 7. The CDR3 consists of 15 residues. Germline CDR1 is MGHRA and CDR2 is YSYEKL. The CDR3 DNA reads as TGCGCCAGCAGCCAAGTTGAGAGCGGGGGGTTCGAGCAGTACTTC. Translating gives CASSQVESGGFEQYF.

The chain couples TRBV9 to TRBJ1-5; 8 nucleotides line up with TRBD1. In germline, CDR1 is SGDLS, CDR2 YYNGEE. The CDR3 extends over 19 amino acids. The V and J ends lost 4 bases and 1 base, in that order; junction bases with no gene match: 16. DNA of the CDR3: TGTGCCAGCAGCCCCTATAGGGCAGGGGGCGAGCAAAGCAATCAGCCCCAGCATTTT. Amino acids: CASSPYRAGGEQSNQPQHF.

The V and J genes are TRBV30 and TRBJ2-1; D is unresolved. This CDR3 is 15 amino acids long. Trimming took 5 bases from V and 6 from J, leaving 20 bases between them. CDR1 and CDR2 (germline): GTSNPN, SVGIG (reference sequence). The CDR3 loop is CAWDQGRSSPNEQFF. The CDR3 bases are TGTGCCTGGGACCAAGGCAGGTCTTCCCCCAATGAGCAGTTCTTC.

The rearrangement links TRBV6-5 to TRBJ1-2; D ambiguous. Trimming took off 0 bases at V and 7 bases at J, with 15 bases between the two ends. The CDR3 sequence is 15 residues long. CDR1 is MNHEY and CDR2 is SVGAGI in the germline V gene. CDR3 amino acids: CASSYSGRSTRGYTF. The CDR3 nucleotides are TGTGCCAGCAGTTACTCTGGCAGGTCAACTCGTGGCTACACCTTC.

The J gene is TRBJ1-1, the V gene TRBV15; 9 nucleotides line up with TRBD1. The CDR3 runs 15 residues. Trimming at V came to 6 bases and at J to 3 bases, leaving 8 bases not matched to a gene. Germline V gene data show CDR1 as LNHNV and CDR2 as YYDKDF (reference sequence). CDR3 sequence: CATRARTGEDTEAFF. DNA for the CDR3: TGTGCCACCAGAGCCAGGACAGGGGAGGACACTGAAGCTTTCTTT.

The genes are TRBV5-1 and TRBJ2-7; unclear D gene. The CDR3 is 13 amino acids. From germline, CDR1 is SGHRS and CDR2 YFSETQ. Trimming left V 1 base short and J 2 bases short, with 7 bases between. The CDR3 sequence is CASSLSAAYEQYF. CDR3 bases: TGCGCCAGCAGCTTGTCCGCGGCCTACGAGCAGTACTTC.